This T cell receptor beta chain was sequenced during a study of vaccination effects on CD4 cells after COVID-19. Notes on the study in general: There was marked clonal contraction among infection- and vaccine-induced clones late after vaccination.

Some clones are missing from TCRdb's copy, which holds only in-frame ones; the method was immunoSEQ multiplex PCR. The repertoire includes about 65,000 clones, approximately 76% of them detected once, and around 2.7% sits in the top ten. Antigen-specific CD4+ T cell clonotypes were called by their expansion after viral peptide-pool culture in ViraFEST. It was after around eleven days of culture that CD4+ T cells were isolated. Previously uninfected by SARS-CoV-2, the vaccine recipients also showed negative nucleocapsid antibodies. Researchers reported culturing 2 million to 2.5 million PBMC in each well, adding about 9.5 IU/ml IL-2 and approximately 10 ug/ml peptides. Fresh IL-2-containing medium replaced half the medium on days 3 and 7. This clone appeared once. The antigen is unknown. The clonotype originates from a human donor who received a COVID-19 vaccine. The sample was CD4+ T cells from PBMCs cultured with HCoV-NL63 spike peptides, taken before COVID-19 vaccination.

The CDR3 DNA sequence: TGTGCCAGCAGCCCACGACAGATAGCTTACAACACTGAAGCTTTCTTT. It translates to CASSPRQIAYNTEAFF. This rearrangement joins TRBV13 to TRBJ1-1, with a weak D call TRBD1 (5 bases). This CDR3 is 16 amino acids long. V was clipped by 5 bases and J by 2 bases, with 18 bases between them. In germline, CDR1 is PRHDT, CDR2 FYEKMQ (reference sequence).